The 12 T cell receptor beta chains presented below share a single source sample, sequenced in a study of CD8 T cells in ankylosing spondylitis. TCRdb passed the 5' RACE reads through MiXCR, listing each CDR3 protein once. Seen here are about 39,000 distinct CDR3 sequences, approximately 3% observed once, and the top ten hold about 3%. Sequencing used blood, either unsorted or a sorted T cell fraction (not recorded which). These receptors were obtained from a male donor with ankylosing spondylitis or in good health (not recorded which).

This clonotype was detected many times. The chain uses TRBV9 and TRBJ2-2, with D perhaps matching TRBD2 (5 bases). Germline CDR1 SGDLS, CDR2 YYNGEE. The germline V and J ends were trimmed by 0 bases and 1 base, with 16 bases remaining between them. CDR3 length: 18 amino acids. The CDR3 DNA reads as TGTGCCAGCAGCGTAGGGCCCCCAAGCGGAGAGAACACCGGGGAGCTGTTTTTT. Residues: CASSVGPPSGENTGELFF.

In this sample, this clonotype turned up many times. The chain uses TRBV9 and TRBJ2-3; 12 bases map to TRBD2. Germline-derived CDR1 and CDR2 are SGDLS and YYNGEE. This CDR3 region has 16 residues. After removal of 2 bases from V and 2 bases from J, the junction contained 3 bases not matched to a gene. The CDR3 sequence is CASSVRLAGDTDTQYF. In nucleotides, the CDR3 is TGTGCCAGCAGCGTTAGACTAGCGGGGGACACAGATACGCAGTATTTT.

The V call is TRBV9, the J call TRBJ2-2; no definite D call. Germline lookup yields CDR1 SGDLS and CDR2 YYNGEE. The CDR3 is 13 residues long. Trimming took off 3 bases at V and 7 bases at J, with 10 bases between the two ends. The CDR3 bases are TGTGCCAGCAGCGCCGAGGTGGGCGGGGAGCTGTTTTTT. This gives the protein CASSAEVGGELFF. Supplemented by reference TRBV9 and TRBJ2-2, the full variable domain reads DSGVTQTPKHLITATGQRVTLRCSPRSGDLSVYWYQQSLDQGLQFLIQYYNGEERAKGNILERFSAQQFPDLHSELNLSSLELGDSALYFCASSAEVGGELFFGEGSRLTVL.

Many counts were recorded for this clonotype. The V call is TRBV9, the J call TRBJ2-5, with D perhaps TRBD2 (7 bases). The CDR3 runs to 15 residues. V dropped 6 bases and J dropped 0 bases, with 15 bases sitting between them. CDR1 and CDR2 from the germline V gene are SGDLS and YYNGEE. CDR3 sequence (DNA): TGTGCCAGCACCCGAGGGGGGGGGAACCAAGAGACCCAGTACTTC. Its protein is CASTRGGGNQETQYF. The variable domain in full, completed from reference TRBV9 and TRBJ2-5, reads DSGVTQTPKHLITATGQRVTLRCSPRSGDLSVYWYQQSLDQGLQFLIQYYNGEERAKGNILERFSAQQFPDLHSELNLSSLELGDSALYFCASTRGGGNQETQYFGPGTRLLVL.

This clonotype showed up many times. This chain uses TRBV9 with TRBJ2-1, with D unresolved. The ends were cut back, 3 bases at V and 4 bases at J, with 5 bases in the middle. Germline V CDR1 and CDR2: SGDLS, YYNGEE. The CDR3 length is 12 residues. For the CDR3, the DNA is TGTGCCAGCAGCGGGGGTTACAATGAGCAGTTCTTC. This codes for CASSGGYNEQFF.

Ten or more counts support this clonotype. The chain employs TRBV9 and TRBJ1-2; D is unclear. The germline V gene encodes CDR1 SGDLS and CDR2 YYNGEE. V gave up 0 bases and J gave up 2 bases, with 5 bases separating them. CDR3 length: 13 residues. The CDR3 coding sequence is TGTGCCAGCAGCGTAGCCGAGAACTATGGCTACACCTTC. Translating gives CASSVAENYGYTF. Complete variable domain (other parts from reference TRBV9 and TRBJ1-2): DSGVTQTPKHLITATGQRVTLRCSPRSGDLSVYWYQQSLDQGLQFLIQYYNGEERAKGNILERFSAQQFPDLHSELNLSSLELGDSALYFCASSVAENYGYTFGSGTRLTVV.

This clonotype has at least ten counts. The genes are TRBV9 and TRBJ2-1; 9 positions agree with TRBD2. Germline V lookup: CDR1 SGDLS, CDR2 YYNGEE. The CDR3 consists of 16 residues. V dropped 3 bases and J dropped 8; count of bases not matched to a gene: 12. The CDR3 sequence is CASSASGTQPSDEQFF. Written as DNA, the CDR3 is TGTGCCAGCAGCGCTAGCGGGACCCAGCCTAGCGATGAGCAGTTCTTC.

This clonotype was recorded many times. The V call is TRBV9, the J call TRBJ2-3, with 7 bases that match TRBD2. V shed 4 bases and J 2 bases; nucleotides not matched to a gene: 7. Germline CDR1 reads SGDLS; CDR2 reads YYNGEE. CDR3 length: 15 amino acids. The CDR3 sequence is CASSSSGVYTDTQYF. CDR3 DNA: TGTGCCAGCAGCTCGAGCGGGGTGTACACAGATACGCAGTATTTT.

This clonotype was recorded at least ten times. Here the CDR3 reads CASSVTLAGGGTDTQYF. The CDR3 nucleotides read TGTGCCAGCAGCGTAACCCTGGCGGGGGGTGGCACAGATACGCAGTATTTT. The chain is built from TRBV9 and TRBJ2-3; 8 bases are a match to TRBD2. J lost 1 base, V lost 1 base, and 8 bases had no gene match. CDR1 is SGDLS and CDR2 is YYNGEE in the germline V gene. CDR3 length equals 17 residues.

This clonotype was seen ten or more times. The rearrangement uses TRBV9 and TRBJ2-5; 8 bases align to TRBD2. Unmatched junction bases numbered 10, after V lost 5 bases and J lost 4 bases. The CDR3 runs to 15 residues. Per the germline V gene, CDR1 is SGDLS and CDR2 is YYNGEE. CDR3 loop: CASSRTRTSGETQYF. The CDR3 region has the DNA TGTGCCAGCAGTCGTACCAGAACTAGCGGAGAGACCCAGTACTTC.

In its sample, this clonotype was seen many times. The chain uses TRBV9 and TRBJ2-3, with D perhaps TRBD1 (5 bases). This CDR3 comprises 16 residues. Germline loops: CDR1 SGDLS, CDR2 YYNGEE. The germline V and J ends were trimmed by 3 bases and 4 bases, with 18 bases remaining between them. The CDR3 DNA sequence: TGTGCCAGCAGCGAGGGGATAGGCGCACCCGCAGATACGCAGTATTTT. As protein: CASSEGIGAPADTQYF. Drawing the rest from reference TRBV9 and TRBJ2-3, the complete variable domain is DSGVTQTPKHLITATGQRVTLRCSPRSGDLSVYWYQQSLDQGLQFLIQYYNGEERAKGNILERFSAQQFPDLHSELNLSSLELGDSALYFCASSEGIGAPADTQYFGPGTRLTVL.

This clonotype was detected many times. The CDR3 loop reads CASSARTGLGGEQFF. CDR3 nucleotide sequence: TGTGCCAGCAGCGCACGGACAGGTCTCGGGGGGGAGCAGTTCTTC. This chain links TRBV9 with TRBJ2-1; tentatively, D is TRBD1 or TRBD2 (7 bases each). This CDR3 spans 15 amino acids. Trimming removed 3 bases at V and 10 bases at J, with 20 bases between. Germline CDR1 SGDLS, CDR2 YYNGEE.